This is a list of T cell receptor beta chains from one sample in a study of CD8 T cells in Susac syndrome. Each CDR3 protein is one row after TCRdb ran MiXCR on the immunoSEQ multiplex PCR reads. The sample contains fewer than 60,000 distinct CDR3 sequences, approximately 95% of which appear only once. Material for sequencing was CD8+ T cells from PBMCs. The receptors here all came from a human donor with Susac syndrome. The CDR3 runs from the conserved cysteine through the conserved F or W. A D gene is named only where the DNA matches it firmly. A row's size may be missing; if present it is once, few, many or a size class.

clone size	J gene	V gene	D gene	CDR3 protein	CDR3 DNA
once	TRBJ2-3	TRBV7-8	TRBD2	CASSTSGGTDTQYF	TGTGCCAGCAGTACTAGCGGGGGCACAGATACGCAGTATTTT
NA	TRBJ2-2	TRBV3-1	NA	CASSQAFTGELFF	TGTGCCAGCAGCCAAGCATTCACCGGGGAGCTGTTTTTT
NA	TRBJ2-7	TRBV9	NA	CASSVEGQGHEQYF	TGTGCCAGCAGCGTAGAGGGTCAGGGCCACGAGCAGTACTTC
NA	TRBJ2-2	TRBV9	TRBD2	CASSPRLAPNTGELFF	TGTGCCAGCAGCCCCCGACTAGCGCCCAACACCGGGGAGCTGTTTTTT
NA	TRBJ2-5	TRBV6-6	NA	CASSYGNQETQYF	TGTGCCAGCAGTTACGGGAACCAAGAGACCCAGTACTTC
NA	TRBJ1-6	TRBV28	TRBD1	CASSLSRQGHSPLHF	TGTGCCAGCAGTTTGAGTCGACAGGGTCATTCACCCCTCCACTTT
NA	TRBJ1-2	TRBV14	NA	CASSQQGNYGYTF	TGTGCCAGCAGCCAGCAGGGCAACTATGGCTACACCTTC
NA	TRBJ1-6	TRBV20-1	TRBD1	CSASGTGVNSPLHF	TGCAGTGCTAGCGGGACAGGGGTTAATTCACCCCTCCACTTT
NA	TRBJ1-1	TRBV30	NA	CAWSVGGVGTEAFF	TGTGCCTGGAGCGTGGGGGGGGTCGGCACTGAAGCTTTCTTT
NA	TRBJ1-4	TRBV6-4	NA	CASSTGTVSTNEKLFF	TGTGCCAGCAGTACAGGAACAGTATCAACTAATGAAAAACTGTTTTTT
NA	TRBJ1-5	TRBV7-9	NA	CASSLDLAGDNQPQHF	TGTGCCAGCAGCTTAGATCTTGCGGGGGATAATCAGCCCCAGCATTTT
NA	TRBJ2-2	TRBV24-1	NA	CATSDGGTDHRELFF	TGTGCCACCAGTGATGGAGGGACTGATCACCGGGAGCTGTTTTTT
NA	TRBJ2-1	TRBV19	TRBD1	CASSMGQYNEQFF	TGTGCCAGTAGTATGGGACAGTACAATGAGCAGTTCTTC
NA	TRBJ2-5	TRBV3-1	NA	CASSQGVTGRETQYF	TGTGCCAGCAGCCAAGGAGTTACAGGAAGAGAGACCCAGTACTTC
NA	TRBJ1-6	TRBV6-5	NA	CASSPWESPLHF	TGTGCCAGCAGTCCCTGGGAGTCACCCCTCCACTTT
NA	TRBJ2-2	TRBV29-1	NA	CSVGGDTGELFF	TGCAGCGTTGGGGGAGACACCGGGGAGCTGTTTTTT
NA	TRBJ2-7	TRBV12-3/TRBV12-4	NA	CASSLGVEQYF	TGTGCCAGCAGTTTGGGGGTGGAGCAGTACTTC